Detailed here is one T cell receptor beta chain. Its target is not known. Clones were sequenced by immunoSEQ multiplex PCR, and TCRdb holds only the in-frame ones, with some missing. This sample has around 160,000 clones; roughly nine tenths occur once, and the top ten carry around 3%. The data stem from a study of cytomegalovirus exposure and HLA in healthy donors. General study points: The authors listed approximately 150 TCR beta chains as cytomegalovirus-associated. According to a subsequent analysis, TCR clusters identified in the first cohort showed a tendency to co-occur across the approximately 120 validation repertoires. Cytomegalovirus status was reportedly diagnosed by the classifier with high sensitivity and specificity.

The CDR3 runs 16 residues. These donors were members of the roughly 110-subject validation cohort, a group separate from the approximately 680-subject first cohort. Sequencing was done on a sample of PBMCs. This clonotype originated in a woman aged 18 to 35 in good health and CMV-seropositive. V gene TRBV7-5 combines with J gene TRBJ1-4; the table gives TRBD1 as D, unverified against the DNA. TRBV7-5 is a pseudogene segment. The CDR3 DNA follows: TGTGCCAGAAGATCTACCGGGACAGGGATACATGAAAAACTGTTTTTT. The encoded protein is CARRSTGTGIHEKLFF.